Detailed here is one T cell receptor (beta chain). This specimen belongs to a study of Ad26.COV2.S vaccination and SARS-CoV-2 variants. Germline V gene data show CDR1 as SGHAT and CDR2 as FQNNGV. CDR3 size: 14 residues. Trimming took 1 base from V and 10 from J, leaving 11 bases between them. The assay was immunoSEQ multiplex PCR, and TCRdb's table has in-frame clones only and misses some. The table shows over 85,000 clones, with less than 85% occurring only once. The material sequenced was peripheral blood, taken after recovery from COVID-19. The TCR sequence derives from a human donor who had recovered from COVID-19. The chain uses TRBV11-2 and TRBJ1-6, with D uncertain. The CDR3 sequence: CASSLAGVWSPLHF. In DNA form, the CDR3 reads TGTGCCAGCAGCTTAGCGGGAGTTTGGTCACCCCTCCACTTT.